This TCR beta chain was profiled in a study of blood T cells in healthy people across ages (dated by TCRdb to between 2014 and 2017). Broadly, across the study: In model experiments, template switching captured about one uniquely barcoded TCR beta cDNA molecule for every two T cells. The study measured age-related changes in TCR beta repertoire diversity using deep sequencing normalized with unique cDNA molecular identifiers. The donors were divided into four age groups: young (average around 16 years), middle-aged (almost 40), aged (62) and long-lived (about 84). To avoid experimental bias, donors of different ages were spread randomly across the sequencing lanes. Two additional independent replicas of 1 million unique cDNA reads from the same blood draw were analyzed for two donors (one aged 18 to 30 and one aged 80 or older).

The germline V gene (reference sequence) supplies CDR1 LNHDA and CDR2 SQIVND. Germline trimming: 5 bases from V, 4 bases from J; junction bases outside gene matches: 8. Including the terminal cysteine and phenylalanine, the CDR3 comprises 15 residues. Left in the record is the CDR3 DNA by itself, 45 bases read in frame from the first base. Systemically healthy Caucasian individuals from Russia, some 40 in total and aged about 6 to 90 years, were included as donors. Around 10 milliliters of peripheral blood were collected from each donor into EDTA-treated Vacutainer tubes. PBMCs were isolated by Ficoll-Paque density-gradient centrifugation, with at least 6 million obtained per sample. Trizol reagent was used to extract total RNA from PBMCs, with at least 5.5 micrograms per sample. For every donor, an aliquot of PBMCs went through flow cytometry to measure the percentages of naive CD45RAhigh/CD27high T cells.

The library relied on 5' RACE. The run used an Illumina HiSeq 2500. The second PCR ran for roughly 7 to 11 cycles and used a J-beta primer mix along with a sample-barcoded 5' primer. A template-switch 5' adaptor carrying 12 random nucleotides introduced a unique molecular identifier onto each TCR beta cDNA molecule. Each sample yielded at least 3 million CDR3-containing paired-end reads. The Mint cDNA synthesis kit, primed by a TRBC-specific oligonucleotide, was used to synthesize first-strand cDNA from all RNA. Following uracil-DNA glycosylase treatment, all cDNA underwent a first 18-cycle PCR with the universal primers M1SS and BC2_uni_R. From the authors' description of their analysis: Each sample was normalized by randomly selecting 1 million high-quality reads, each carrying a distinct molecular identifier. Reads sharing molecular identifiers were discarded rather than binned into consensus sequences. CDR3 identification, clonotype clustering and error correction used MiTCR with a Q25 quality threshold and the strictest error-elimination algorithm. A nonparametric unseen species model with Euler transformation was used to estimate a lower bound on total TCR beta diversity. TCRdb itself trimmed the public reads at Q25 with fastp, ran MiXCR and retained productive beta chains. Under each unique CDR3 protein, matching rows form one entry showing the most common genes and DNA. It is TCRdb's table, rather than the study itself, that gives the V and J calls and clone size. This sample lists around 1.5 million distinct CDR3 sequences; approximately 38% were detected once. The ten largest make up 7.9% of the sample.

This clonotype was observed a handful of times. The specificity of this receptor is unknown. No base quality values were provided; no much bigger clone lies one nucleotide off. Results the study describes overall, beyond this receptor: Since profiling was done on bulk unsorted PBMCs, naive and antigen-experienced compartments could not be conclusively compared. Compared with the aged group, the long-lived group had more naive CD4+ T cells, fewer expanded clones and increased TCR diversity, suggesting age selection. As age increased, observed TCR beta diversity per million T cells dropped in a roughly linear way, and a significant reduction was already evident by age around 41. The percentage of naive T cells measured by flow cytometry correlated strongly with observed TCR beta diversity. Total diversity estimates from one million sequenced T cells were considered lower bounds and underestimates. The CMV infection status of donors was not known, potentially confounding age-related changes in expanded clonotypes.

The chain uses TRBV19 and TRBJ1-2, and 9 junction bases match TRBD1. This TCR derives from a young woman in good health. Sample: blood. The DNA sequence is TGTGCCAGTAGTTTCCGGACAGGGGTCGTCTATGGCTACACCTTC. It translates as CASSFRTGVVYGYTF.